One sample yielded the 27 T cell receptor beta chains listed below, sequenced in a study of cytomegalovirus exposure and HLA in healthy donors. Primers: 60 Vbeta forward and 13 Jbeta reverse. The repertoire was sequenced with immunoSEQ multiplex PCR; TCRdb's copy has only in-frame clones and lacks some. The sample holds around 170,000 clones, around 81% seen once. Sequences were obtained from PBMCs. The receptors derive from a man aged 35-49 years in good health and CMV-seronegative.

The J gene is TRBJ1-2, the V gene TRBV6-4, with 8 bases matching TRBD1. The CDR3 has 15 residues. Germline V CDR1 and CDR2: MRHNA, SNTAGT. The J segment lost 2 bases and the V segment lost 4 bases, leaving 6 bases of the junction unmatched. CDR3 in amino acids: CASSVSYRGNYGYTF. The CDR3 DNA follows: TGTGCCAGCAGTGTTTCTTACAGGGGGAACTATGGCTACACCTTC.

This chain links TRBV11-2 with TRBJ2-5, with 9 positions matching TRBD2. The CDR3 has 15 amino acids. Per germline, CDR1 SGHAT and CDR2 FQNNGV. V was clipped by 3 bases and J by 2 bases; unmatched bases: 4. This CDR3 reads CASSFKLAGQETQYF. The CDR3 region has the DNA TGTGCCAGCAGCTTTAAGCTAGCGGGACAAGAGACCCAGTACTTC.

J is TRBJ2-7 and V is TRBV10-3, with 8 positions matching TRBD1. In germline, CDR1 is ENHRY, CDR2 SYGVKD. V gave up 3 bases and J gave up 5 bases; unmatched junction bases: 9. CDR3 length: 15 amino acids. CDR3 amino acids: CAISDTDRVYDEQYF. The CDR3 nucleotides read TGTGCCATCAGTGATACGGACAGGGTTTATGACGAGCAGTACTTC.

V gene TRBV28 combines with J gene TRBJ2-2, with 11 bases lining up with TRBD2. The V segment lost 8 bases and the J segment 3 bases; nucleotides outside the gene matches: 11. From germline, CDR1 is MDHEN and CDR2 SYDVKM. The CDR3 sequence is 17 residues long. The CDR3 reads CASLRGQLAGDTGELFF. CDR3 nucleotide sequence: TGTGCCAGCCTTAGGGGACAACTAGCGGGAGACACCGGGGAGCTGTTTTTT.

V is TRBV11-3 and J is TRBJ1-4, with D perhaps TRBD1 (6 bases). The V gene's germline CDR1 is SGHNT and CDR2 YENEEA. With 3 bases removed from V and 5 bases from J, the gap between germline ends came to 10 bases. The CDR3 is 14 amino acids. The CDR3 nucleotides are TGTGCCAGCAGCTTGACGGGACAAAATGAAAAACTGTTTTTT. Translated, it gives CASSLTGQNEKLFF.

The V gene is TRBV6-5, the J gene TRBJ2-3; 10 bases are a match to TRBD1. With 6 bases clipped from V and 8 bases from J, the junction kept 11 bases outside the gene matches. Looked up from germline, CDR1 is MNHEY and CDR2 is SVGAGI. This CDR3 has 15 residues. CDR3 loop: CASRHPGTGAGTQYF. In nucleotides, the CDR3 is TGTGCCAGCAGACATCCCGGGACAGGGGCGGGTACGCAGTATTTT.

This rearrangement joins TRBV27 to TRBJ1-3; 9 bases map to TRBD1. The CDR3 totals 18 residues. Germline lookup yields CDR1 MNHEY and CDR2 SMNVEV (reference sequence). With 6 bases clipped from V and 0 bases from J, the junction kept 12 bases outside the gene matches. CDR3 loop: CASSPGTGPFSSGNTIYF. CDR3 sequence (DNA): TGTGCCAGCAGCCCCGGGACAGGGCCTTTTTCCTCTGGAAACACCATATATTTT.

The chain uses TRBV11-3 and TRBJ2-1, with no clear D. CDR1 and CDR2 (germline): SGHNT, YENEEA. With 1 base removed from V and 6 bases from J, the gap between germline ends came to 7 bases. This CDR3 spans 13 amino acids. CDR3 amino acids: CASSLARANEQFF. The CDR3 DNA follows: TGTGCCAGCAGCTTAGCCCGAGCCAATGAGCAGTTCTTC.

In this sample, this clone turned up a few times. The V call is TRBV28, the J call TRBJ1-2; 8 nucleotides line up with TRBD1. Germline V gene data show CDR1 as MDHEN and CDR2 as SYDVKM. This CDR3 is built from 16 residues. With 4 bases clipped from V and 3 bases from J, the junction kept 10 bases outside the gene matches. This chain's CDR3 is CASSSHTGTGDYGYTF. As DNA, the CDR3 is TGTGCCAGCAGTTCCCATACCGGGACAGGAGACTATGGCTACACCTTC.

The chain employs TRBV2 and TRBJ2-3; 8 nucleotides line up with TRBD2. Germline-derived CDR1 and CDR2 are SNHLY and FYNNEI. This CDR3 has 16 amino acids. The V gene end was trimmed by 6 bases and the J gene end by 3 bases; junction bases not matched to a gene: 11. DNA of the CDR3: TGTGCCAGCAGGAGAATAGGACTAGCTATTACAGATACGCAGTATTTT. Translated, it gives CASRRIGLAITDTQYF.

In this sample, this clone turned up a few times. The chain recombines TRBV27 with TRBJ2-1; 10 bases match TRBD2. The CDR3 contains 14 residues. Trimming took 3 bases from V and 6 from J; bases not matched to a gene: 2. Per the germline V gene, CDR1 is MNHEY and CDR2 is SMNVEV (reference sequence). For the CDR3, the DNA is TGTGCCAGCAGTTTTTGGACTAGCGGCAATGAGCAGTTCTTC. Its protein product is CASSFWTSGNEQFF.

The chain links TRBV29-1 to TRBJ2-3, with 8 bases matching TRBD1. CDR3 length: 13 amino acids. Losses at the gene ends were 5 bases for V and 6 bases for J; bases not matched to a gene: 7. The germline CDR1 and CDR2 sequences are SQVTM and ANQGSEA. The CDR3 region has the DNA TGCAGCGTTCTCAGCAGGGGGCGGGATACGCAGTATTTT. Protein: CSVLSRGRDTQYF.

This chain connects TRBV18 to TRBJ2-7, with TRBD1 matching 11 bases. Germline CDR1 KGHSH, CDR2 LQKENI. This CDR3 is built from 15 residues. The trim removed 3 bases at V and 2 bases at J, leaving 3 bases unmatched. CDR3 in DNA: TGTGCCAGCTCACCCCCGGGACAGGGGGCCTACGAGCAGTACTTC. Amino acids: CASSPPGQGAYEQYF. The variable domain in full, with the rest retrieved from reference TRBV18 and TRBJ2-7, is NAGVMQNPRHLVRRRGQEARLRCSPMKGHSHVYWYRQLPEEGLKFMVYLQKENIIDESGMPKERFSAEFPKEGPSILRIQQVVRGDSAAYFCASSPPGQGAYEQYFGPGTRLTVT.

The CDR3 DNA follows: TGTGCCAGCAGTGAGGGGACAGGGTCGAGCAATCAGCCCCAGCATTTT. It is translated as CASSEGTGSSNQPQHF. The rearrangement joins TRBV2 to TRBJ1-5, with 9 nucleotides matching TRBD1. CDR1 is SNHLY and CDR2 is FYNNEI in the germline V gene. This CDR3 comprises 16 residues. V dropped 3 bases and J dropped 1; count of bases not matched to a gene: 4.

The CDR3 DNA reads as TGTGCCTGGAGTACCCCGGGCGGGAGGAGGGGGCCGGCGAACACCGGGGAGCTGTTTTTT. Protein: CAWSTPGGRRGPANTGELFF. The V gene is TRBV30, the J gene TRBJ2-2; TRBD2 is a possible D gene (8 bases). CDR1 is GTSNPN, CDR2 SVGIG, per germline (reference sequence). Trimming left V 2 bases short and J 0 bases short, with 25 bases between. The CDR3 consists of 20 residues.

V is TRBV6-5 and J is TRBJ1-2; 7 nucleotides match TRBD1. CDR1 MNHEY and CDR2 SVGAGI come from the germline V gene. The CDR3 length is 12 residues. The trim removed 5 bases at V and 8 bases at J, leaving 5 bases unmatched. DNA of the CDR3: TGTGCCAGCAGTGACAGGGTGCGGGGCTACACCTTC. Its protein is CASSDRVRGYTF.

Only a few counts were recorded for this clone. The chain employs TRBV2 and TRBJ2-1; tentative D call: TRBD2 (6 bases). This CDR3 is built from 14 residues. The germline V gene has CDR1 SNHLY and CDR2 FYNNEI. The ends were cut back, 6 bases at V and 2 bases at J, with 11 bases in the middle. The CDR3 nucleotides are TGTGCCAGCAGGGTAGCGGCGACCTACAATGAGCAGTTCTTC. Amino acid sequence: CASRVAATYNEQFF.

The J gene is TRBJ1-1, the V gene TRBV15, with no clear D. The CDR3 is 16 residues long. The germline CDR1 and CDR2 sequences are LNHNV and YYDKDF (reference sequence). V was trimmed by 4 bases and J by 1 base, leaving 16 bases between them. The CDR3 DNA is TGTGCCACCAGCAATGGCTGGGGAGAGGGGAACACTGAAGCTTTCTTT. Translation: CATSNGWGEGNTEAFF. The whole variable domain, filled in from reference TRBV15 and TRBJ1-1, reads DAMVIQNPRYQVTQFGKPVTLSCSQTLNHNVMYWYQQKSSQAPKLLFHYYDKDFNNEADTPDNFQSRRPNTSFCFLDIRSPGLGDTAMYLCATSNGWGEGNTEAFFGQGTRLTVV.

This clone was detected a few times. The chain links TRBV7-3 to TRBJ1-2; no clear D gene. The CDR3 is 13 amino acids. Germline CDR1 reads SGHTA; CDR2 reads FQGTGA. Trimming took 5 bases from V and 5 from J, leaving 12 bases between them. The DNA for the CDR3 is TGTGCCAGCAGCCCGACACCCAGATATGGCTACACCTTC. It is translated as CASSPTPRYGYTF. Filled out from reference TRBV7-3 and TRBJ1-2, the complete variable domain reads GAGVSQTPSNKVTEKGKYVELRCDPISGHTALYWYRQSLGQGPEFLIYFQGTGAADDSGLPNDRFFAVRPEGSVSTLKIQRTERGDSAVYLCASSPTPRYGYTFGSGTRLTVV.

The chain joins TRBV19 to TRBJ1-2, with D hard to call. The V end was cut by 10 bases, the J end by 8 bases, with 20 bases between. There are 13 residues in the CDR3. Germline CDR1 LNHDA, CDR2 SQIVND (reference sequence). The CDR3 sequence is CATESGRLWGYTF. The CDR3 coding sequence is TGTGCCACTGAATCGGGGAGGCTCTGGGGCTACACCTTC.

This clone occurred a few times. V is TRBV6-5 and J is TRBJ2-7; D is perhaps TRBD1 (6 bases). V dropped 6 bases and J dropped 5 bases, with 17 bases sitting between them. Germline CDR1 reads MNHEY; CDR2 reads SVGAGI. The CDR3 spans 14 residues. This CDR3 reads CASRRQAGLNEQYF. In DNA form, the CDR3 reads TGTGCCAGCAGAAGACAGGCGGGTCTGAACGAGCAGTACTTC.

The chain joins TRBV18 to TRBJ2-3; perhaps TRBD2 as D (6 bases). The V end was cut by 6 bases, the J end by 3 bases, with 16 bases between. Germline V CDR1 and CDR2: KGHSH, LQKENI. CDR3 length: 15 amino acids. The CDR3 sequence: CASSPGGLGTDTQYF. Here the CDR3 DNA reads TGTGCCAGCTCCCCTGGAGGGCTGGGGACAGATACGCAGTATTTT.

Here the CDR3 reads CASSPRDRYEQYF. The CDR3 DNA reads TGTGCCAGCAGCCCGCGGGACAGATACGAGCAGTACTTC. The chain uses TRBV7-9 and TRBJ2-7, with D possibly TRBD1 on 7 matching bases. CDR1 and CDR2 from the germline V gene are SEHNR and FQNEAQ (reference sequence). Trimming removed 5 bases from V and 4 bases from J, with 12 bases in between. CDR3 length: 13 amino acids.

V and J are TRBV4-1 and TRBJ2-4, with a tentative D call TRBD1 (5 bases). Deletions cut 4 bases from V and 1 base from J, with 14 bases between. This CDR3 is 16 amino acids long. The germline V gene has CDR1 MGHRA and CDR2 YSYEKL. The chain's CDR3 is CASSRLGQGAKNIQYF. As DNA, the CDR3 is TGCGCCAGCAGCCGTCTAGGCCAGGGCGCCAAAAACATTCAGTACTTC.

The rearrangement links TRBV27 to TRBJ2-3; maybe TRBD2 (5 bases). V lost 3 bases, J lost 1 base, and 5 bases lay in between. The CDR3 is 13 residues long. Germline V CDR1 and CDR2: MNHEY, SMNVEV (reference sequence). The CDR3 protein is CASSFGGTDTQYF. CDR3 nucleotide sequence: TGTGCCAGCAGTTTCGGGGGCACAGATACGCAGTATTTT.

As to this clone: Other DNA sequences in this specimen translate into the identical CDR3. V is TRBV7-2 and J is TRBJ2-5; TRBD2 aligns across 7 bases. J lost 2 bases, V lost 7 bases, and 10 bases had no gene match. The CDR3 is 15 amino acids. Germline CDR1 and CDR2: SGHTA and FQGNSA. CDR3 in amino acids: CASTTGGAEQETQYF. The CDR3 bases are TGTGCCAGCACAACGGGGGGAGCGGAACAAGAGACCCAGTACTTC.

The V call is TRBV30, the J call TRBJ2-1, with 8 bases that match TRBD2. Germline loops: CDR1 GTSNPN, CDR2 SVGIG (reference sequence). The CDR3 totals 19 residues. Losses at the gene ends were 0 bases for V and 8 bases for J; bases not matched to a gene: 21. The DNA for the CDR3 is TGTGCCTGGAGTGTAGAATACTGGATAGCGGGGAAACTTATCGATGAGCAGTTCTTC. It specifies CAWSVEYWIAGKLIDEQFF.